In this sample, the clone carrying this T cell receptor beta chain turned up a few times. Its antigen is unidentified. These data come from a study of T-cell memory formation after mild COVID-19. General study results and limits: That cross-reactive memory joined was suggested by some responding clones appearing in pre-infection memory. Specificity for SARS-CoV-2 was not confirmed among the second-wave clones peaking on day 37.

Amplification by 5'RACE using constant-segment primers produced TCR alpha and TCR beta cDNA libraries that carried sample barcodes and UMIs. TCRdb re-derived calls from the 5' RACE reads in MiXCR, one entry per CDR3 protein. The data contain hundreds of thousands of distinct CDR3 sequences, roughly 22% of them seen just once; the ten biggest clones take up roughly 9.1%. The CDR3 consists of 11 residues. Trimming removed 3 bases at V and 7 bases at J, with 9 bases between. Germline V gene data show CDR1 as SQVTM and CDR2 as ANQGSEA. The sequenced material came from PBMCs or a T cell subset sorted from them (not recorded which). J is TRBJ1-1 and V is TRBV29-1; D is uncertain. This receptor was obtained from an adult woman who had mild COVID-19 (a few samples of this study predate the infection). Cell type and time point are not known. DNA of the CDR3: TGCAGCGTTGATACTGGCCGTGAAGCTTTCTTT. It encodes CSVDTGREAFF.